The rows below give T cell receptor beta chains drawn from one sample of a study of T-cell reconstitution after alpha-beta-depleted transplantation in children. TCRdb ran MiXCR on the PCR reads and lists one entry per CDR3 protein. The table shows around 490,000 distinct CDR3 sequences, with approximately 10% occurring only once. The sequences come from PBMCs, mostly from graft donor cells, collected 180 days after TCRalphabeta/CD19-depleted stem cell transplant. The source is a female patient between 2 and 15 years old who had a stem cell transplant for aplastic anemia, so the T cells may come from the graft donor. Each CDR3 is given with its conserved first and last residue. Fields, in order: D gene, V gene, clone size, J gene, CDR3 DNA, CDR3 protein. D genes are given only for firm matches. The size of a clone is reported for some rows only, either as once, few or many, or as a class for expanded clones.

.,TRBV11-2,many,TRBJ2-3,TGTGCCAGCAGGGCGACAGGCGCTAGCACAGATACGCAGTATTTT,CASRATGASTDTQYF
TRBD2,TRBV9,.,TRBJ2-7,TGTGCCAGCAGCGTAGGGTCGCCGACTAGCGCATACGAGCAGTACTTC,CASSVGSPTSAYEQYF
.,TRBV5-1,.,TRBJ1-2,TGCGCCAGCAGCTATCGTCTGCCCCCCACAGGTCGCGATGGCTACACCTTC,CASSYRLPPTGRDGYTF
.,TRBV12-3/TRBV12-4,many,TRBJ2-7,TGTGCCAGCAGTTTTCAGGGGGGCGAGCAGTACTTC,CASSFQGGEQYF
TRBD2,TRBV5-1,.,TRBJ2-1,TGCGCCAGCAAAGCTTGGAGGGGACTAGCGGGTAATGAGCAGTTCTTC,CASKAWRGLAGNEQFF
TRBD2,TRBV27,few,TRBJ2-7,TGTGCCAGCACCCACTCCCTACGGACTAGCGGCTCCTACGAGCAGTACTTC,CASTHSLRTSGSYEQYF
TRBD2,TRBV20-1,many,TRBJ2-5,TGCAGTGCGACTAGCGAAGACTTCCAAGAGACCCAGTACTTC,CSATSEDFQETQYF
.,TRBV7-2,.,TRBJ1-2,TGTGCCAGCAGCCCCCTTGCTAACTATGGCTACACCTTC,CASSPLANYGYTF
TRBD1,TRBV29-1,many,TRBJ1-5,TGCAGCGTAGGGACAGGCAATCAGCCCCAGCATTTT,CSVGTGNQPQHF
.,TRBV9,.,TRBJ2-2,TGTGCCAGCAGCGAGGGACTTCTCAATTACACCGGGGAGCTGTTTTTT,CASSEGLLNYTGELFF
TRBD2,TRBV12-3/TRBV12-4,.,TRBJ2-5,TGTGCCAGCAGTTCCGGACTAGCGGGAGTCCTACTGGGGGAGACCCAGTACTTC,CASSSGLAGVLLGETQYF
.,TRBV12-3/TRBV12-4,.,TRBJ2-7,TGTGCCAGCACTTTGGCGGGGTCCTACGAGCAGTACTTC,CASTLAGSYEQYF
.,TRBV27,many,TRBJ2-3,TGTGCCAGCAGTTCCCAGGGATCCACAGATACGCAGTATTTT,CASSSQGSTDTQYF
.,TRBV5-1,few,TRBJ2-5,TGCGCCAGCAGCTCACGACAGACCAAAGAGACCCAGTACTTC,CASSSRQTKETQYF
.,TRBV25-1,many,TRBJ2-5,TGTGCCAGCAATTTGGGGAACCAAGAGACCCAGTACTTC,CASNLGNQETQYF
TRBD2,TRBV5-1,.,TRBJ2-2,TGCGCCAGCATGGGGGGGAGGCCCGAGACCGGGGAGCTGTTTTTT,CASMGGRPETGELFF
TRBD1,TRBV4-3,.,TRBJ2-3,TGCGCCAGCAGGACCGGACAGGGGGCGCTGACAGATACGCAGTATTTT,CASRTGQGALTDTQYF
.,TRBV6-1,few,TRBJ2-4,TGTGCCAGCAGTGAAGGGGCAGGGGGGATGGACAAAAACATTCAGTACTTC,CASSEGAGGMDKNIQYF
.,TRBV11-2,.,TRBJ2-3,TGTGCCAGCAGCTTATATTGGGAGCCGTATGAGGATACGCAGTATTTT,CASSLYWEPYEDTQYF
.,TRBV28,.,TRBJ2-7,TGTGCCAGCAGTTTATTCCTGGGACCCACCCTCTTC,CASSLFLGPTLF
.,TRBV27,few,TRBJ2-3,TGTGCCAGCAGTTTCACGGGGTGGGCAGATACGCAGTATTTT,CASSFTGWADTQYF
TRBD1,TRBV6-5,.,TRBJ2-1,TGTGCCAGCAGTTACACCAACAGGGGCCATCTGTTCTTC,CASSYTNRGHLFF
TRBD2,TRBV12-3/TRBV12-4,few,TRBJ2-1,TGTGCCAGCAGTTTCTCCCTACTAGCGGGAGCCCTCTACAATGAGCAGTTCTTC,CASSFSLLAGALYNEQFF
.,TRBV5-1,.,TRBJ2-1,TGCGCCAGCAGCCGCCGGAACAGGTTTTACAATGAGCAGTTCTTC,CASSRRNRFYNEQFF
.,TRBV4-2,.,TRBJ1-2,TGTGCCAGCAGCCAAGACGGGAGGCAGAGCTATGGCTACACCTTC,CASSQDGRQSYGYTF
.,TRBV6-5,few,TRBJ2-3,TGTGCCAGCAGTTACTCGGTCCCGGCCGGAGGGACAGATACGCAGTATTTT,CASSYSVPAGGTDTQYF
.,TRBV3-1,.,TRBJ2-3,TGTGCCAGCAGCCTACCCGGGCGGCGCACAGATACGCAGTATTTT,CASSLPGRRTDTQYF
TRBD2,TRBV5-1,many,TRBJ2-1,TGCGCCAGCAGCCTCCCCAGCGGGAGCTCCTACAATGAGCAGTTCTTC,CASSLPSGSSYNEQFF
.,TRBV15,.,TRBJ1-5,TGTGCCACCAGCAGAGAGACAGTGAATCAGCCCCAGCATTTT,CATSRETVNQPQHF
TRBD1,TRBV29-1,few,TRBJ2-7,TGCAGCGTCGGGACAGGGTACTACGAGCAGTACTTC,CSVGTGYYEQYF
TRBD1,TRBV27,many,TRBJ2-2,TGTGCCAGCAGTTTCCGTACAGGGGGCTTCACCGGGGAGCTGTTTTTT,CASSFRTGGFTGELFF
.,TRBV25-1,.,TRBJ2-3,TGTGCCAGCAGTGAACCCCGGAGAGCGGCGAGGACAGATACGCAGTATTTT,CASSEPRRAARTDTQYF
.,TRBV5-1,many,TRBJ2-1,TGCGCCAGCAGCACAAACAGGGTCGCGGCCAATGAGCAGTTCTTC,CASSTNRVAANEQFF
.,TRBV5-1,.,TRBJ2-3,TGCGCCAGCAGCTTGGCATTACCCACAGATACGCAGTATTTT,CASSLALPTDTQYF
.,TRBV7-2,.,TRBJ1-2,TGTGCCAGCAGCTTAGTCGGACTGAAAAACTATGGCTACACCTTC,CASSLVGLKNYGYTF
.,TRBV29-1,few,TRBJ1-1,TGCAGCGTCCTCGGGACATCGAACACTGAAGCTTTCTTT,CSVLGTSNTEAFF
.,TRBV25-1,.,TRBJ1-6,TGTGCCAGCAGTGGATCGGGCGGACATTACAATTCACCCCTCCACTTT,CASSGSGGHYNSPLHF
.,TRBV7-2,few,TRBJ1-1,TGTGCCAGCAGCTTTTACGAGGGGATGAACACTGAAGCTTTCTTT,CASSFYEGMNTEAFF
TRBD1,TRBV4-2,few,TRBJ2-7,TGTGCCAGCAGCCGATCGGACAGGGGAAGTATCCAGTACTTC,CASSRSDRGSIQYF
TRBD1,TRBV7-2,many,TRBJ2-7,TGTGCCAGCAGCTTCCCAGACAGGGGAAGCAGCTACGAGCAGTACTTC,CASSFPDRGSSYEQYF
.,TRBV7-2,.,TRBJ1-4,TGTGCCAGCAGCCGGTGGGCAGCAGGCTCTAATGAAAAACTGTTTTTT,CASSRWAAGSNEKLFF
TRBD1,TRBV6-2/TRBV6-3,many,TRBJ1-5,TGTGCCAGCAGTTATGATGGACAGGGTTTGCCCCAGCATTTT,CASSYDGQGLPQHF
TRBD2,TRBV11-3,.,TRBJ2-1,TGTGCCAGCAGCCGGGGACTAGCGGGAGGCCGGAATGAGCAGTTCTTC,CASSRGLAGGRNEQFF
.,TRBV7-2,.,TRBJ2-3,TGTGCCAGCAGCTTAGATAGTGGGGTCCTTAGGGATACGCAGTATTTT,CASSLDSGVLRDTQYF
.,TRBV4-3,few,TRBJ2-2,TGCGCCAGCAGCCAAGAGAAGGACGGGGAGCTGTTTTTT,CASSQEKDGELFF
.,TRBV7-9,few,TRBJ1-4,TGTGCCAGCAGCCCCCTGTCGGAAAAACTGTTTTTT,CASSPLSEKLFF